This T cell receptor (beta chain) was sequenced for a study of blood T cell repertoires in COVID-19. Across the whole study: In each case, the material was cDNA or gDNA derived from T cells, B-cell-depleted T cells, or PBMCs.

CDR3 length: 13 residues. The V and J ends lost 11 bases and 2 bases, in that order; junction bases with no gene match: 7. Germline V gene data show CDR1 as WNHNN and CDR2 as SYGVQD (reference sequence). Original analysis: Counts of nucleated cells, estimated from reference gene primer amplification, were obtained. Profiled with immunoSEQ multiplex PCR; TCRdb holds only in-frame clones, not every one. That table gives V, J and clone size, and the DNA gave D and trimming. The sample lists roughly 570,000 clones, 85% to 90% occurring once. V gene TRBV10-1 combines with J gene TRBJ1-2; 8 bases fit TRBD1. This TCR was recovered from a woman in her fifties or sixties with COVID-19, enrolled during active disease. Material for sequencing was peripheral blood. CDR3 DNA: TGCGCCGGGAGGACAGGGTCAAACTATGGCTACACCTTC. Its protein product is CAGRTGSNYGYTF.